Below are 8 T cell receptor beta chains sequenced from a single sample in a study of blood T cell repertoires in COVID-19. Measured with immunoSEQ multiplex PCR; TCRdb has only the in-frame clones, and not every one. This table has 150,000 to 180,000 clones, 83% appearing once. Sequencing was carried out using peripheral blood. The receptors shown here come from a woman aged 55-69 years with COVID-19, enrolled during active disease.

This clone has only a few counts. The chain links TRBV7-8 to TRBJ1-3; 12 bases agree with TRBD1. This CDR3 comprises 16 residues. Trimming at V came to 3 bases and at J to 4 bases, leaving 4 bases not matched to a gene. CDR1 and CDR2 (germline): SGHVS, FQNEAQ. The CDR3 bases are TGTGCCAGCAGCTTGGGACAGGGGGCGTTGGGAAACACCATATATTTT. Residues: CASSLGQGALGNTIYF.

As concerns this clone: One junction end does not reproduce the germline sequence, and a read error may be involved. The CDR3, as DNA: TGTGCCAGCAGCTTGGCCGTTGGAGTATTGTCCGGGACAGTCACCTTT. The encoded protein is CASSLAVGVLSGTVTF. V usage is TRBV5-5 and J usage is TRBJ1-1; 7 nucleotides agree with TRBD1. This CDR3 is built from 16 residues. Germline V gene sequence: CDR1 SGHKS, CDR2 YYEKEE (reference sequence).

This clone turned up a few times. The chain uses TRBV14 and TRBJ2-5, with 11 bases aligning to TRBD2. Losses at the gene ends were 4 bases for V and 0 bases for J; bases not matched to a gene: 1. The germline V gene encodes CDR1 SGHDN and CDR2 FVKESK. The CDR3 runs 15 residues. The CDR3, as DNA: TGTGCCAGCAGCCCGACTAGCGGGAACCAAGAGACCCAGTACTTC. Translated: CASSPTSGNQETQYF. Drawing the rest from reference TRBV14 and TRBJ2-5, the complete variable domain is EAGVTQFPSHSVIEKGQTVTLRCDPISGHDNLYWYRRVMGKEIKFLLHFVKESKQDESGMPNNRFLAERTGGTYSTLKVQPAELEDSGVYFCASSPTSGNQETQYFGPGTRLLVL.

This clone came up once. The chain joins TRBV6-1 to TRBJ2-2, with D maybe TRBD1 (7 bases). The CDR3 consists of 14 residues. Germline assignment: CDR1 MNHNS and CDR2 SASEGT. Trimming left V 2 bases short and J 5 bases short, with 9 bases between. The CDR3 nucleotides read TGTGCCAGCAGTGAACCAGGGGGGACCGGGGAGCTGTTTTTT. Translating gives CASSEPGGTGELFF.

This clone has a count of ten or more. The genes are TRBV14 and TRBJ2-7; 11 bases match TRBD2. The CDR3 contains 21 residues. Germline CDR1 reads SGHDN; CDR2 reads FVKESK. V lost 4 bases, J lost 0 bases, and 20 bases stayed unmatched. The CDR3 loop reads CASSPHTYTSGSAPSSYEQYF. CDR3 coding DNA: TGTGCCAGCAGCCCCCACACCTACACTAGCGGGAGTGCACCAAGCTCCTACGAGCAGTACTTC.

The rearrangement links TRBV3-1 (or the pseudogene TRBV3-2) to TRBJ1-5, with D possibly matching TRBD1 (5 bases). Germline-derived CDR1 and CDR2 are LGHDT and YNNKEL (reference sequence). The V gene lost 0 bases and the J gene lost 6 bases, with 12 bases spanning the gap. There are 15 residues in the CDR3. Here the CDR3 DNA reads TGTGCCAGCAGCCAAGATCCGGGGGTAGCTCAGCCCCAGCATTTT. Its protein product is CASSQDPGVAQPQHF.

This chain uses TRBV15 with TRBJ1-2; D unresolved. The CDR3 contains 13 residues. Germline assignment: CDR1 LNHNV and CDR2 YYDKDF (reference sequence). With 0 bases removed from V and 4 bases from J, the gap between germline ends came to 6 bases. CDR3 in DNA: TGTGCCACCAGCAGAGACCGTAGCTATGGCTACACCTTC. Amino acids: CATSRDRSYGYTF.

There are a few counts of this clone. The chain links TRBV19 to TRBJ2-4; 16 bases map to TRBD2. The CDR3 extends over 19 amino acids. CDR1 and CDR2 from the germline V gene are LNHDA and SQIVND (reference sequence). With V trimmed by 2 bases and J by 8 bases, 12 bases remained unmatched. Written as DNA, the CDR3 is TGTGCCAGTAGTATATTTCCGGCGGGACTAGCGGGAGGGAGGGACATTCAGTACTTC. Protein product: CASSIFPAGLAGGRDIQYF. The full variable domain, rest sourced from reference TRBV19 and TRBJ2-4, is DGGITQSPKYLFRKEGQNVTLSCEQNLNHDAMYWYRQDPGQGLRLIYYSQIVNDFQKGDIAEGYSVSREKKESFPLTVTSAQKNPTAFYLCASSIFPAGLAGGRDIQYFGAGTRLSVL.